This T cell receptor beta chain originates from a study of tumor-infiltrating lymphocytes in oesophageal squamous cell carcinoma. TCRdb re-derived calls from the PCR reads in MiXCR, one entry per CDR3 protein. The sample has tens of thousands of distinct CDR3 sequences, around 35% seen once. CDR1 and CDR2 (germline): SGHVS, FQNEAQ. The CDR3 is made up of 14 amino acids. The receptor was derived from a male donor with esophageal squamous cell carcinoma. This chain links TRBV7-8 with TRBJ2-7; 7 nucleotides align to TRBD1. The better agreement between TRBJ1-2 and the DNA end casts doubt on the J call. Sequencing used esophageal tumor tissue. The CDR3 region is CASSLQGVPYGYTF. The DNA for the CDR3 is TGTGCCAGCAGCCTGCAGGGGGTCCCCTATGGCTACACCTTC.